The 15 T cell receptor beta chains given below trace back to one sample, sequenced in a study of blood T cell repertoires in COVID-19. Repertoires were generated with immunoSEQ multiplex PCR, while TCRdb's copy carries only in-frame clones and drops some. The sample consists of some 140,000 clones, approximately 84% of them appearing once. Sequencing was carried out using peripheral blood. The receptors stem from an elderly woman with acute or convalescent COVID-19.

The J gene is TRBJ2-7, the V gene TRBV11-2; a possible D gene is TRBD1 (5 bases). Germline CDR1 is SGHAT and CDR2 is FQNNGV. V was clipped by 4 bases and J by 0 bases, with 10 bases between them. The CDR3 is made up of 14 amino acids. DNA of the CDR3: TGTGCCAGCAGCTGGGGCAGGAGCTCCTACGAGCAGTACTTC. Amino acid sequence: CASSWGRSSYEQYF.

The V gene is TRBV5-1, the J gene TRBJ2-5; tentatively, D is TRBD1 (6 bases). Germline V gene lookup returns CDR1 SGHRS and CDR2 YFSETQ. Trimming shortened V by 4 bases and J by 5 bases, and 15 bases separated the two germline ends. The CDR3 sequence is 14 residues long. The CDR3 region is CASSITGQGETQYF. CDR3 DNA: TGCGCCAGCAGCATCACAGGGCAGGGGGAGACCCAGTACTTC. Full variable domain (rest looked up from reference TRBV5-1 and TRBJ2-5): KAGVTQTPRYLIKTRGQQVTLSCSPISGHRSVSWYQQTPGQGLQFLFEYFSETQRNKGNFPGRFSGRQFSNSRSEMNVSTLELGDSALYLCASSITGQGETQYFGPGTRLLVL.

The V and J genes are TRBV5-6 and TRBJ1-6; D unresolved. Trimming removed 2 bases at V and 7 bases at J, with 4 bases between. CDR1 and CDR2 (germline): SGHDT, YYEEEE. The CDR3 totals 12 residues. The CDR3 loop reads CASSFRNSPLHF. DNA for the CDR3: TGTGCCAGCAGCTTCAGGAATTCACCCCTCCACTTT.

A single count supports this clone. Here the CDR3 reads CASGGEGSGQETQYF. The CDR3 DNA sequence: TGTGCCAGCGGCGGTGAAGGTAGCGGCCAAGAGACCCAGTACTTC. The chain joins TRBV7-9 to TRBJ2-5, with D possibly being TRBD2 (6 bases). From germline, CDR1 is SEHNR and CDR2 FQNEAQ (reference sequence). The CDR3 is made up of 15 amino acids. V dropped 8 bases and J dropped 1 base, with 17 bases sitting between them.

The table lists this clone with a count of one. This rearrangement joins TRBV18 to TRBJ2-5; TRBD1 is a possible D gene (6 bases). CDR1 is KGHSH, CDR2 LQKENI, per germline. The CDR3 is made up of 14 amino acids. V dropped 0 bases and J dropped 4 bases, with 9 bases sitting between them. The CDR3: CASSPPRGGETQYF. CDR3 bases: TGTGCCAGCTCACCACCCAGGGGCGGAGAGACCCAGTACTTC. The full variable domain, completed using reference TRBV18 and TRBJ2-5, is NAGVMQNPRHLVRRRGQEARLRCSPMKGHSHVYWYRQLPEEGLKFMVYLQKENIIDESGMPKERFSAEFPKEGPSILRIQQVVRGDSAAYFCASSPPRGGETQYFGPGTRLLVL.

The sample holds one count of this clone. The chain couples TRBV7-6 to TRBJ1-1; possibly TRBD1 for D (6 bases). Germline values: CDR1 SGHVS, CDR2 FNYEAQ. V was clipped by 0 bases and J by 4 bases, with 12 bases between them. The CDR3 covers 15 residues. CDR3: CASSLAQGRGTEAFF. The CDR3 nucleotides are TGTGCCAGCAGCTTAGCGCAGGGGAGGGGCACTGAAGCTTTCTTT.

The rearrangement uses TRBV29-1 and TRBJ2-7; 7 positions match TRBD2. The germline V gene has CDR1 SQVTM and CDR2 ANQGSEA. The CDR3 sequence is 13 residues long. Unmatched junction bases numbered 2, after V lost 3 bases and J lost 0 bases. As DNA, the CDR3 is TGCAGCGTTGACGGGGGGAGCTCCTACGAGCAGTACTTC. Protein sequence: CSVDGGSSYEQYF.

This clone has just one count. The genes are TRBV18 and TRBJ1-2; D remains unclear. Germline V CDR1 and CDR2: KGHSH, LQKENI. V gave up 5 bases and J gave up 4 bases, with 17 bases separating them. The CDR3 is 15 amino acids. The CDR3 region has the DNA TGTGCCAGCTCATCCCCCGCGGCACACGTCTATGGCTACACCTTC. Its protein product is CASSSPAAHVYGYTF.

J is TRBJ2-7 and V is TRBV5-4; no reliable D call. V was pared by 4 bases and J by 0 bases, with 11 bases between. Germline values: CDR1 SGHNT, CDR2 YYREEE (reference sequence). The CDR3 has 14 residues. For the CDR3, the DNA is TGTGCCAGCAGCACCGCGGCTGACTCCTACGAGCAGTACTTC. This encodes CASSTAADSYEQYF.

This clone appeared a few times. The chain is built from TRBV5-1 and TRBJ2-2, with 7 bases lining up with TRBD2. From germline, CDR1 is SGHRS and CDR2 YFSETQ. V trimming: 4 bases; J trimming: 5 bases; junction bases outside the gene matches: 8. This CDR3 has 15 residues. CDR3 nucleotides: TGCGCCAGCAGCGGGCGCGGGGGTACAACCGGGGAGCTGTTTTTT. It codes for CASSGRGGTTGELFF.

This clone has a handful of counts. The CDR3 sequence is CASSPRAGTGKNEQFF. DNA for the CDR3: TGTGCCAGCTCACCACGAGCCGGGACAGGGAAGAATGAGCAGTTCTTC. V and J are TRBV18 and TRBJ2-1, with 9 bases identical to TRBD1. With V trimmed by 1 base and J by 7 bases, 8 bases remained unmatched. The length of the CDR3 is 16 residues. Germline values: CDR1 KGHSH, CDR2 LQKENI.

Only one count was recorded for this clone. V usage is TRBV5-1 and J usage is TRBJ2-5; TRBD1 matches at 8 bases. Germline-derived CDR1 and CDR2 are SGHRS and YFSETQ. CDR3 length equals 15 residues. Losses at the gene ends were 0 bases for V and 5 bases for J; bases not matched to a gene: 6. In DNA form, the CDR3 reads TGCGCCAGCAGCTTGGTTGCCAGGGGGCTCGAGACCCAGTACTTC. It translates to CASSLVARGLETQYF.

The chain carries TRBV3-1 (or the pseudogene TRBV3-2) and TRBJ2-3; 7 positions match TRBD2. V shed 4 bases, J shed 7 bases, and the junction held 11 bases outside the gene matches. This CDR3 comprises 15 residues. The germline V gene encodes CDR1 LGHDT and CDR2 YNNKEL (reference sequence). In DNA, the CDR3 is TGTGCCAGCAGCCCCCCGGGACTAAGCGCTCATACGCAGTATTTT. It specifies CASSPPGLSAHTQYF.

The chain has TRBV6-6 and TRBJ1-5; TRBD1 matches at 8 bases. CDR1 is MNHNY, CDR2 SVGAGI, per germline (reference sequence). The CDR3 is 16 amino acids. The J segment lost 0 bases and the V segment lost 5 bases, leaving 6 bases of the junction unmatched. The CDR3 loop is CASSLRTGYSNQPQHF. The DNA for the CDR3 is TGTGCCAGCAGTCTACGGACAGGGTATAGCAATCAGCCCCAGCATTTT.

The V call is TRBV11-2, the J call TRBJ2-7; D unresolved. The CDR3 loop spans 13 amino acids. Trimming removed 1 base at V and 4 bases at J, with 8 bases between. Per germline, CDR1 SGHAT and CDR2 FQNNGV. The CDR3 DNA sequence: TGTGCCAGCAGCTTAGGGTACAGTTACGAGCAGTACTTC. Its protein product is CASSLGYSYEQYF.